Sequencing of this TCR beta chain was carried out in a study of blood T cell repertoires in COVID-19. Across the whole study: Samples of COVID-19 (acute and convalescent) were obtained from the United States, Italy and Spain. From T cells, B-cell-depleted T cells, or PBMCs came the material, which was cDNA or gDNA.

Original processing methods: Amplification of reference gene primers provided the estimated nucleated cell counts. Produced via immunoSEQ multiplex PCR; TCRdb's table is partial and in-frame only. That table gives V, J and clone size, and the DNA gave D and trimming. The repertoire holds fewer than 25,000 clones, with around 92% as singletons. The junction had 4 bases not matched to a gene; V was cut back by 2 bases and J by 7 bases. This CDR3 has 14 amino acids. Germline V gene lookup returns CDR1 SGHTA and CDR2 FQGTGA. J is TRBJ2-2 and V is TRBV7-3, with 7 bases aligning to TRBD1. This TCR came from a man aged 70-80 years with active COVID-19. Material for sequencing was peripheral blood. The CDR3 here is CASSLDRAGGELFF. CDR3 in DNA: TGTGCCAGCAGCTTAGACAGGGCCGGCGGGGAGCTGTTTTTT.